The present T cell receptor (beta chain) was sequenced within a study of vaccination and CD4 T cells after COVID-19. This clonotype was detected only a few times. Its antigen is currently unknown. Cultured CD4+ T cell DNA was sequenced using the Oncomine TCR Beta short-read assay. TCRdb re-analysed the PCR reads in MiXCR, keeping a single row per CDR3 protein. This table holds roughly 18,000 distinct CDR3 sequences, about 60% found once. Germline CDR1 and CDR2: MRHNA and SNTAGT. The V gene lost 5 bases and the J gene lost 3 bases, with 16 bases spanning the gap. The length of the CDR3 is 15 residues. The treatment was: roughly nine-day PBMC culture with coronavirus spike peptide pools or control peptides (ViraFEST assay).

The rearrangement joins TRBV6-4 to TRBJ1-2; weak D call: TRBD1 (6 bases). The sequenced material came from CD4+ T cells from blood, cultured in vitro. This receptor was taken from a human donor who had recovered from COVID-19. The DNA of the CDR3 is TGTGCCAGCAGTCCTGCTTCAGGGGATGACTATGGCTACACCTTC. Protein product: CASSPASGDDYGYTF.